The 20 T cell receptor beta chains given below trace back to one sample, sequenced in a study of vaccination effects on CD4 cells after COVID-19. Measured with immunoSEQ multiplex PCR; TCRdb has only the in-frame clones, and not every one. The sample comprises just under 65,000 clones, less than 80% of which are singletons, and approximately 3.7% rests with the top ten. Antigens for these TCRs are unknown. Sequencing followed a ViraFEST assay step that expanded antigen-specific CD4+ T cells with viral peptide pools. CD4+ T cell isolation took place after 10 days of culture. Testing of the vaccine recipients showed negative nucleocapsid antibodies and no prior SARS-CoV-2 infection. Sequenced material: CD4+ T cells from PBMCs cultured with HCoV-OC43 spike peptides, taken before COVID-19 vaccination. As for subset: HCoV-OC43 spike overlapping peptide pool stimulation. The receptor set was obtained from a human donor who received a COVID-19 vaccine.

The chain has TRBV3-1 (or the pseudogene TRBV3-2) and TRBJ2-1; TRBD1 might be the D (5 bases). The CDR3 contains 16 residues. The germline V and J ends were trimmed by 2 bases and 5 bases, with 16 bases remaining between them. Germline V gives CDR1 LGHDT, CDR2 YNNKEL (reference sequence). In DNA form, the CDR3 reads TGTGCCAGCAGCCAATCCGGACAAAACCCCAACAATGAGCAGTTCTTC. This sequence encodes CASSQSGQNPNNEQFF.

The rearrangement links TRBV5-1 to TRBJ1-1, with D perhaps TRBD1 (6 bases). The CDR3 totals 14 residues. Germline CDR1 is SGHRS and CDR2 is YFSETQ. Trimming stripped 2 bases from V and 6 bases from J, with 14 bases between. The CDR3 coding sequence is TGCGCCAGCAGCTTTGGGGGCGCAAGGCCTGAAGCTTTCTTT. This codes for CASSFGGARPEAFF.

This clone was seen a single time. The chain combines TRBV7-2 with TRBJ1-4; TRBD1 might be the D (6 bases). Trimming took off 0 bases at V and 7 bases at J, with 12 bases between the two ends. The CDR3 totals 15 residues. Germline CDR1 reads SGHTA; CDR2 reads FQGNSA. CDR3 loop: CASSLAQQGPEKLFF. The CDR3 DNA reads as TGTGCCAGCAGCTTAGCGCAACAGGGCCCTGAAAAACTGTTTTTT.

CDR3: CASSHIRPGGGGELFF. CDR3 coding DNA: TGCGCCAGCAGCCACATTCGACCAGGGGGCGGCGGGGAGCTGTTTTTT. V usage is TRBV4-1 and J usage is TRBJ2-2, with TRBD1 matching 8 bases. The CDR3 has 16 residues. The ends lost 3 bases at V and 7 bases at J; junction bases unmatched: 10. Germline loops: CDR1 MGHRA, CDR2 YSYEKL.

This clone has just a few counts. The chain's CDR3 is CASSLRDVPEKLFF. The CDR3 DNA follows: TGTGCCAGCAGCTTGAGGGACGTCCCTGAAAAACTGTTTTTT. The chain uses TRBV5-6 and TRBJ1-4; a possible D gene is TRBD1 (5 bases). The CDR3 extends over 14 amino acids. Trimming shortened V by 1 base and J by 7 bases, and 11 bases separated the two germline ends. Germline CDR1 reads SGHDT; CDR2 reads YYEEEE.

The chain couples TRBV3-1 (or the pseudogene TRBV3-2) to TRBJ2-3, with 15 bases that match TRBD2. V gave up 4 bases and J gave up 11 bases; unmatched junction bases: 13. In germline, CDR1 is LGHDT, CDR2 YNNKEL (reference sequence). This CDR3 contains 17 residues. The CDR3 DNA reads TGTGCCAGCAGCCTACAGAGGACGGGACTAGCGGGGGGTGGGCAGTATTTT. Amino acids: CASSLQRTGLAGGGQYF.

The sample holds a few counts of this clone. The chain carries TRBV5-1 and TRBJ2-2; tentative D call: TRBD1 (6 bases). V lost 5 bases to trimming and J lost 0 bases, with 23 bases between them. CDR1 and CDR2 from the germline V gene are SGHRS and YFSETQ. This CDR3 has 19 residues. The CDR3 nucleotides are TGCGCCAGCAGTTCTCACCTTGGACAGCTACTTACGAACACCGGGGAGCTGTTTTTT. It yields the protein CASSSHLGQLLTNTGELFF.

The chain joins TRBV24-1 to TRBJ1-4; maybe TRBD1 (6 bases). The V and J ends lost 2 bases and 8 bases respectively, with 17 bases between them. The CDR3 loop spans 16 amino acids. CDR1 and CDR2 (germline): KGHDR, SFDVKD. The CDR3 sequence: CATSDSRGGGGEKLFF. The CDR3 DNA follows: TGTGCCACCAGTGATTCTAGGGGGGGTGGTGGCGAAAAACTGTTTTTT.

As DNA, the CDR3 is TGCGCCAGCAGCTTTCCGAGTTCCTACAATGAGCAGTTCTTC. It encodes CASSFPSSYNEQFF. The chain is built from TRBV5-1 and TRBJ2-1; D unclear. The CDR3 runs 14 residues. V lost 2 bases, J lost 1 base, and 7 bases lay in between. CDR1 and CDR2 (germline): SGHRS, YFSETQ. Together with reference TRBV5-1 and TRBJ2-1, the CDR3 gives the full variable domain: KAGVTQTPRYLIKTRGQQVTLSCSPISGHRSVSWYQQTPGQGLQFLFEYFSETQRNKGNFPGRFSGRQFSNSRSEMNVSTLELGDSALYLCASSFPSSYNEQFFGPGTRLTVL.

The chain is built from TRBV30 and TRBJ1-6; no firm D call. CDR1 GTSNPN and CDR2 SVGIG come from the germline V gene (reference sequence). The CDR3 runs 13 residues. The V and J ends lost 0 bases and 11 bases respectively, with 11 bases between them. The CDR3: CAWSVRRVAPLHF. The CDR3 coding sequence is TGTGCCTGGAGTGTACGGAGGGTGGCACCCCTCCACTTT.

This chain links TRBV6-5 with TRBJ2-7, with D unresolved. Between the trimmed V and J ends, which lost 7 bases and 2 bases, there was a span of 12 bases. Germline V lookup: CDR1 MNHEY, CDR2 SVGAGI. The CDR3 has 13 amino acids. CDR3 DNA sequence: TGTGCCAGCAAACTGGGGAAGACCTACGAGCAGTACGTC. This gives the protein CASKLGKTYEQYV.

The V call is TRBV18, the J call TRBJ1-1; 10 nucleotides line up with TRBD1. The CDR3 length is 17 residues. Per the germline V gene, CDR1 is KGHSH and CDR2 is LQKENI. With V trimmed by 3 bases and J by 5 bases, 12 bases remained unmatched. The CDR3, as DNA: TGTGCCAGCTCACCGACGCGGACAGGGGGTCCTGGAACTGAAGCTTTCTTT. It specifies CASSPTRTGGPGTEAFF.

The chain employs TRBV5-8 and TRBJ1-6; D remains unclear. V was shortened by 0 bases and J by 1 base, with 5 bases between the two germline ends. The CDR3 loop spans 15 amino acids. Looked up from germline, CDR1 is SGHTS and CDR2 is YDEGEE. DNA for the CDR3: TGTGCCAGCAGCTTGGAAACGTCCTATAATTCACCCCTCCACTTT. Amino acids: CASSLETSYNSPLHF.

The chain has TRBV27 and TRBJ1-4; D uncertain. The germline V and J ends were trimmed by 3 bases and 4 bases, with 15 bases remaining between them. CDR1 MNHEY and CDR2 SMNVEV come from the germline V gene (reference sequence). The length of the CDR3 is 16 residues. CDR3 nucleotide sequence: TGTGCCAGCAGTTTTTGGCGAGGGAAAGATAATGAAAAACTGTTTTTT. Amino acid sequence: CASSFWRGKDNEKLFF.

By sample share, this clone is medium-sized. The J gene is TRBJ1-1, the V gene TRBV5-1; no firm D call. Germline values: CDR1 SGHRS, CDR2 YFSETQ. The CDR3 loop spans 15 amino acids. The V gene lost 4 bases and the J gene lost 0 bases, with 13 bases spanning the gap. CDR3 sequence: CASSLEGGVNTEAFF. CDR3 coding DNA: TGCGCCAGCAGCCTAGAAGGTGGCGTGAACACTGAAGCTTTCTTT.

The chain joins TRBV28 to TRBJ1-1; TRBD1 matches 8 bases. V trimming: 3 bases; J trimming: 5 bases; junction bases outside the gene matches: 5. This CDR3 region has 14 residues. Germline CDR1 and CDR2: MDHEN and SYDVKM. The CDR3 is CASSLRQGKTEAFF. The CDR3 DNA reads as TGTGCCAGCAGTTTGAGACAGGGGAAGACTGAAGCTTTCTTT.

This sequence joins TRBV5-1 and TRBJ2-2; 10 bases are shared with TRBD1. The CDR3 has 17 amino acids. The germline CDR1 and CDR2 sequences are SGHRS and YFSETQ. Trimming removed 3 bases from V and 7 bases from J; junction bases left unmatched: 12. DNA for the CDR3: TGCGCCAGCAGCTCTTACCGGGACAGGGGTGTATACGGGGAGCTGTTTTTT. Translating gives CASSSYRDRGVYGELFF.

The chain recombines TRBV6-5 with TRBJ2-7; D unresolved. The CDR3 spans 11 residues. The V end was cut by 4 bases, the J end by 4 bases, with 5 bases between. The germline V gene encodes CDR1 MNHEY and CDR2 SVGAGI. For the CDR3, the DNA is TGTGCCAGCAGTTCCAAATACGAGCAGTACGTC. Encoded protein: CASSSKYEQYV.

V gene TRBV11-2 combines with J gene TRBJ1-3; D is ambiguous. Trimming took off 4 bases at V and 0 bases at J, with 16 bases between the two ends. This CDR3 comprises 17 residues. Per the germline V gene, CDR1 is SGHAT and CDR2 is FQNNGV. In DNA, the CDR3 is TGTGCCAGCAGCTACCAGACGGGCCAGAACTCTGGAAACACCATATATTTT. Amino acids: CASSYQTGQNSGNTIYF.

The V gene is TRBV25-1, the J gene TRBJ2-5; no clear D. Germline CDR1 and CDR2: MGHDK and SYGVNS. Trimming removed 0 bases at V and 2 bases at J, with 4 bases between. The CDR3 consists of 13 residues. CDR3 sequence (DNA): TGTGCCAGCAGTGAATACGGGCAAGAGACCCAGTACTTC. It yields the protein CASSEYGQETQYF.